The rows below give T cell receptor beta chains drawn from one sample of a study of T cell responses to AZD1222 COVID-19 vaccine. TCRdb keeps only in-frame clones here, not all; method: immunoSEQ multiplex PCR. The top ten hold under 1.2% of the sample, which has about 160,000 clones, about 90% seen once. The source was peripheral blood, collected 28 days after the second AZD1222 dose. The origin of the receptors is an adult who received the AZD1222 COVID-19 vaccine. CDR3s include the opening cysteine and the closing phenylalanine or tryptophan. A D gene is named only where the DNA matches it firmly. Expanded clones get a size class; other rows say once, few or many, or leave the size out.

>TRBJ2-1|.|TRBV19|TRBD2
TGTGCCAGTAGTATTGGTGCGGGGGAATACAATGAGCAGTTCTTC
CASSIGAGEYNEQFF
>TRBJ1-5|.|TRBV6-1|.
TGTGCCAGCAGTGAACGGGCGGGATATAGCAATCAGCCCCAGCATTTT
CASSERAGYSNQPQHF
>TRBJ1-2|.|TRBV5-6|.
TGTGCCAGCAGCTTAAGGGGCGGATATGGCTACACCTTC
CASSLRGGYGYTF
>TRBJ1-2|few|TRBV7-2|.
TGTGCCAGCAGCTCCGACAGAACTAACTATGGCTACACCTTC
CASSSDRTNYGYTF
>TRBJ1-6|.|TRBV5-5|TRBD1
TGTGCCAGCAGCTTGTGGTGGGACAGACCCGGCGAAAATTCACCCCTCCACTTT
CASSLWWDRPGENSPLHF
>TRBJ1-3|.|TRBV18|.
TGTGCCAGCTCAGCACCCGGGACTGGCGGAAACACCATATATTTT
CASSAPGTGGNTIYF
>TRBJ1-4|.|TRBV15|.
TGTGCCACCAGCAGAGGAAGGGGGGCTAATGAAAAACTGTTTTTT
CATSRGRGANEKLFF
>TRBJ1-3|.|TRBV3-1/TRBV3-2|.
TGTGCCAGCAGCCCGGTTCCCTCTGGAAACACCATATATTTT
CASSPVPSGNTIYF
>TRBJ2-5|.|TRBV2|.
TGTGCCAGCAGTGTGGTTAGGGAGGAGACCCAGTACTTC
CASSVVREETQYF
>TRBJ2-1|.|TRBV14|TRBD1
TGTGCCAGCAGCCAGAGGACAGGGACGTTGAATGAGCAGTTCTTC
CASSQRTGTLNEQFF
>TRBJ1-4|.|TRBV7-2|TRBD1
TGTGCCAGCAGCCCCGGTCCCGGGACAGATGAAAAACTGTTTTTT
CASSPGPGTDEKLFF
>TRBJ2-2|once|TRBV30|.
TGTGCCTGGAGGGGGCAGACCTTACGGAACACCGGGGAGCTGTTTTTT
CAWRGQTLRNTGELFF
>TRBJ1-1|.|TRBV7-2|.
TGTGCCAGCAGCTTAGGGTCAGGCCTCGGGAACACTGAAGCTTTCTTT
CASSLGSGLGNTEAFF
>TRBJ2-2|.|TRBV19|TRBD2
TGTGCCAGTAGTAAGGGACTAGCGGGGGGTTATCGGGGCACCGGGGAGCTGTTTTTT
CASSKGLAGGYRGTGELFF
>TRBJ1-1|.|TRBV10-2|.
TGCGCCAGCAGTCTACAGGCGTACATGAACACTGAAGCTTTCTTT
CASSLQAYMNTEAFF
>TRBJ1-2|.|TRBV12-3/TRBV12-4|TRBD1
TGTGCCAGCAGTTCCCGACAGGGGATCCACACCTTC
CASSSRQGIHTF
>TRBJ2-2|.|TRBV9|TRBD1
TGTGCCAGCACCCTTGGGACAGGGCACACCGGGGAGCTGTTTTTT
CASTLGTGHTGELFF
>TRBJ1-1|.|TRBV19|.
TGTGCCACAAACCAGGGGAGTTGGGGCACTGAAGCTTTCTTT
CATNQGSWGTEAFF
>TRBJ1-1|.|TRBV19|.
TGTGCCAGTACCGTCAGGAGCAGCAGTGGGTCCCCTGAAGCTTTCTTT
CASTVRSSSGSPEAFF
>TRBJ2-7|.|TRBV2|.
TGTGCCAGCAGTGGTTGGCAGGGGTACGAGCAGTACTTC
CASSGWQGYEQYF
>TRBJ2-5|.|TRBV4-2|.
TGTGCCAGCAGCCAAGGGGAGGGGGGGCCTAAAGAGACCCAGTACTTC
CASSQGEGGPKETQYF
>TRBJ2-3|.|TRBV2|TRBD2
TGTGCCAGCACCCTCGGGACTAGCGGGGCCACAGATACGCAGTATTTT
CASTLGTSGATDTQYF
>TRBJ2-5|.|TRBV6-5|.
TGTGCCAGCAATCGGCTGGCGCAAGAGACCCAGTACTTC
CASNRLAQETQYF
>TRBJ1-1|once|TRBV9|TRBD1
TGTGCCAGCAGCCAGGGGGGGGGCTGGAACACTGAAGCTTTCTTT
CASSQGGGWNTEAFF
>TRBJ1-6|.|TRBV4-2|TRBD1
TGTGCCAGCAGCCAAGCGACAGGGAAGGGTTATAATTCACCCCTCCACTTT
CASSQATGKGYNSPLHF
>TRBJ2-1|.|TRBV7-3|.
TGTGCCAGCAGCTCCCCGGGACACAATAATGAGCAGTTCTTC
CASSSPGHNNEQFF
>TRBJ2-5|.|TRBV5-1|.
TGCGCCAGCAGCATTTTGGGGCAAGAGACCCAGTACTTC
CASSILGQETQYF
>TRBJ2-7|.|TRBV6-2/TRBV6-3|TRBD2
TGTGCCAGCAGCCCCCGGGAGGGGTCTAGAGAGCAGTACTTC
CASSPREGSREQYF
>TRBJ1-2|.|TRBV5-6|.
TGTGCCAGCAGCTTGGGAGTAGTGGGGATCTATGGCTACACCTTC
CASSLGVVGIYGYTF
>TRBJ1-1|.|TRBV5-1|.
TGCGCCAGCAGCTTCTTATTGAACACTGAAGCTTTCTTT
CASSFLLNTEAFF